Below are 14 T cell receptor beta chains sequenced from a single sample in a study of identical twins (dated by TCRdb to about 2016). The library was produced with 5' RACE. Data came from an Illumina HiSeq 2000. The raw public data were reprocessed by TCRdb itself: fastp quality trimming at Q25, MiXCR clonotype calling, in-frame beta chains only. Every distinct CDR3 protein forms one entry, paired with its most common genes and DNA. Present in this sample are about 100,000 distinct CDR3 sequences, just under 6% of which were seen just once. More than 10% of the sample rests with the top ten. The sequenced sample consisted of memory T cells sorted from blood. The cell subset or site label on this specimen signifies: CD45RO+ enriched T cells. The receptors shown here come from a woman between 45 and 60 years old in good health.

This chain connects TRBV7-6 to TRBJ2-1, with D possibly TRBD2 on 6 matching bases. V was pared by 1 base and J by 2 bases, with 9 bases between. This CDR3 has 15 residues. CDR1 and CDR2 (germline): SGHVS, FNYEAQ. The CDR3 coding sequence is TGTGCCAGCAGCTTAGAAACGGGAGCCTACAATGAGCAGTTCTTC. As protein: CASSLETGAYNEQFF.

The J gene is TRBJ2-1, the V gene TRBV7-3, with D possibly TRBD2 on 6 matching bases. In germline, CDR1 is SGHTA, CDR2 FQGTGA. The CDR3 covers 13 residues. The V end was cut by 4 bases, the J end by 7 bases, with 11 bases between. The CDR3 region is CASSSTSLNEQFF. CDR3 sequence (DNA): TGTGCCAGCAGCTCAACTAGCTTAAATGAGCAGTTCTTC.

This clonotype was found a few times. The genes are TRBV6-5 and TRBJ2-5, with 7 bases lining up with TRBD2. Germline V gene sequence: CDR1 MNHEY, CDR2 SVGAGI. CDR3 length equals 15 residues. The trim removed 2 bases at V and 3 bases at J, leaving 6 bases unmatched. The CDR3 DNA reads TGTGCCAGCAGTTACGCCGGGACTACCAAAGAGACCCAGTACTTC. This encodes CASSYAGTTKETQYF.

This clonotype was seen many times. The chain joins TRBV29-1 to TRBJ1-5; D gene ambiguous. The V gene lost 4 bases and the J gene lost 0 bases, with 7 bases spanning the gap. CDR1 and CDR2 (germline): SQVTM, ANQGSEA. The CDR3 consists of 13 residues. The CDR3 spells CSVVGDSNQPQHF. CDR3 DNA: TGCAGCGTTGTCGGGGATAGCAATCAGCCCCAGCATTTT.

V gene TRBV20-1 combines with J gene TRBJ2-1; the match to TRBD1 covers 7 bases. Germline lookup yields CDR1 DFQATT and CDR2 SNEGSKA (reference sequence). V lost 0 bases and J lost 0; bases outside the gene matches: 8. The CDR3 spans 17 residues. The CDR3 nucleotides are TGCAGTGCTAGAGATTTTAAGGGGGCAAGCTCCTACAATGAGCAGTTCTTC. It specifies CSARDFKGASSYNEQFF.

This clonotype has a count of ten or more. The chain links TRBV12-3 or TRBV12-4 to TRBJ2-1, with D unresolved. The CDR3 consists of 12 residues. Trimming took off 6 bases at V and 6 bases at J, with 9 bases between the two ends. The CDR3 is CASSWATNEQFF. Written as DNA, the CDR3 is TGTGCCAGCAGCTGGGCTACCAATGAGCAGTTCTTC.

At least ten counts were recorded for this clonotype. This chain's CDR3 is CASSELGTHSSTDTQYF. The CDR3 DNA is TGTGCCAGCAGTGAATTAGGGACTCATTCTAGCACAGATACGCAGTATTTT. The gene calls are TRBV2 and TRBJ2-3; tentative D call: TRBD2 (6 bases). The CDR3 contains 17 residues. The V end lost 2 bases, the J end lost 0 bases, and 15 bases lay between the germline ends. The germline CDR1 and CDR2 sequences are SNHLY and FYNNEI.

This clonotype was seen ten or more times. The chain has TRBV5-1 and TRBJ2-1; the match to TRBD2 covers 10 bases. This CDR3 has 15 residues. After removal of 8 bases from V and 4 bases from J, the junction contained 9 bases not matched to a gene. Germline assignment: CDR1 SGHRS and CDR2 YFSETQ. CDR3 nucleotides: TGCGCCAGTTGGGTAGCGGGAGGCGGTTACAATGAGCAGTTCTTC. Residues: CASWVAGGGYNEQFF.

At least ten counts were recorded for this clonotype. V usage is TRBV3-1 and J usage is TRBJ2-3; 7 nucleotides match TRBD2. The CDR3 consists of 14 residues. V gave up 4 bases and J gave up 5 bases; unmatched junction bases: 6. CDR1 and CDR2 from the germline V gene are LGHDT and YNNKEL (reference sequence). CDR3 amino acids: CASSPSGGEDTQYF. CDR3 in DNA: TGTGCCAGCAGCCCTTCGGGGGGAGAAGATACGCAGTATTTT.

This clonotype was counted at least ten times. V usage is TRBV25-1 and J usage is TRBJ2-1, with D possibly matching TRBD2 (6 bases). Germline V lookup: CDR1 MGHDK, CDR2 SYGVNS. The germline V and J ends were trimmed by 6 bases and 2 bases, with 17 bases remaining between them. This CDR3 has 16 residues. CDR3 loop: CASRSAGTDAYNEQFF. In nucleotides, the CDR3 is TGTGCCAGCAGGTCGGCCGGGACTGATGCCTACAATGAGCAGTTCTTC.

This clonotype has a count of ten or more. This chain links TRBV25-1 with TRBJ2-1; the D is unclear. The germline V and J ends were trimmed by 6 bases and 12 bases, with 15 bases remaining between them. CDR1 is MGHDK and CDR2 is SYGVNS in the germline V gene. This CDR3 has 12 residues. DNA for the CDR3: TGTGCCAGCAGGGACCCCCCGGGCGGGCAGTTCTTC. Translation: CASRDPPGGQFF.

This clonotype was detected ten times or more. The chain employs TRBV7-8 and TRBJ2-1; TRBD2 might be the D (6 bases). This CDR3 contains 13 residues. V was pared by 3 bases and J by 4 bases, with 7 bases between. CDR1 and CDR2 (germline): SGHVS, FQNEAQ. CDR3 sequence: CASSFSGYNEQFF. The CDR3, as DNA: TGTGCCAGCAGCTTTAGCGGTTACAATGAGCAGTTCTTC.

By sample fraction, this clonotype is medium-sized. This rearrangement joins TRBV20-1 to TRBJ2-2; the D gene is possibly TRBD2 (6 bases). CDR1 and CDR2 from the germline V gene are DFQATT and SNEGSKA (reference sequence). V was cut by 1 base and J by 3 bases, with 12 bases left in between. The CDR3 has 15 amino acids. The CDR3 loop reads CSARGPGLDTGELFF. CDR3 in DNA: TGCAGTGCTAGAGGACCGGGACTCGACACCGGGGAGCTGTTTTTT.

Ten or more counts support this clonotype. This chain uses TRBV12-3 or TRBV12-4 with TRBJ2-1, with D uncertain. The CDR3 sequence is 11 residues long. With 3 bases removed from V and 8 bases from J, the gap between germline ends came to 5 bases. CDR3 residues: CASSFKYEQFF. In DNA form, the CDR3 reads TGTGCCAGCAGTTTTAAGTATGAGCAGTTCTTC.